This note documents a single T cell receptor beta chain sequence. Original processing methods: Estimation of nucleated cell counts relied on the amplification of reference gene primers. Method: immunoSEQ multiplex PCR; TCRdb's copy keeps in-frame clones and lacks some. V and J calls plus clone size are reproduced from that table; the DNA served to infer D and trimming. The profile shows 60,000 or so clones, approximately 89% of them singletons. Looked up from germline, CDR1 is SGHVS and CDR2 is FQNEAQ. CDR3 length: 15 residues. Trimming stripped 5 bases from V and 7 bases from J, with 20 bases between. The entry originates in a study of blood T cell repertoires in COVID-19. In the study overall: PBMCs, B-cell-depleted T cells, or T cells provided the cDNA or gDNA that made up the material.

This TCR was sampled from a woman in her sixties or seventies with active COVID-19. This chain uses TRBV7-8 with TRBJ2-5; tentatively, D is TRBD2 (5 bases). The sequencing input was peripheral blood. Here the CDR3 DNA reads TGTGCCAGCAGCATACCTACCCTAGCATCGGGGACCCAGTACTTC. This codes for CASSIPTLASGTQYF. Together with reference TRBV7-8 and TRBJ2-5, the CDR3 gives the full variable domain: GAGVSQSPRYKVAKRGQDVALRCDPISGHVSLFWYQQALGQGPEFLTYFQNEAQLDKSGLPSDRFFAERPEGSVSTLKIQRTQQEDSAVYLCASSIPTLASGTQYFGPGTRLLVL.